This T cell receptor beta chain was identified during a study of cytomegalovirus exposure and HLA in healthy donors. The PCR employed 60 Vbeta primers together with 13 Jbeta primers. In the original processing: The authors later counted about 80 million unique TCR beta chains, around 9.9 million of them shared. Sequencing used immunoSEQ multiplex PCR; TCRdb keeps in-frame clones, though not all of them. Clonal size and the V and J genes are those of that table, whereas D and trimming came from the DNA. Among around 130,000 clones listed, around 80% were seen once. This CDR3 has 14 residues. The V gene lost 4 bases and the J gene lost 8 bases, with 17 bases spanning the gap. CDR1 and CDR2 from the germline V gene are GTSNPN and SVGIG (reference sequence).

The chain couples TRBV30 to TRBJ1-4; D is unresolved. The sequence was obtained from a man in his forties or fifties in good health and CMV-seronegative. The sample consisted of PBMCs. The CDR3 region has the DNA TGTGCCTGGACCCCCGGAGAGTCGGGAGAAAAACTGTTTTTT. As protein: CAWTPGESGEKLFF.